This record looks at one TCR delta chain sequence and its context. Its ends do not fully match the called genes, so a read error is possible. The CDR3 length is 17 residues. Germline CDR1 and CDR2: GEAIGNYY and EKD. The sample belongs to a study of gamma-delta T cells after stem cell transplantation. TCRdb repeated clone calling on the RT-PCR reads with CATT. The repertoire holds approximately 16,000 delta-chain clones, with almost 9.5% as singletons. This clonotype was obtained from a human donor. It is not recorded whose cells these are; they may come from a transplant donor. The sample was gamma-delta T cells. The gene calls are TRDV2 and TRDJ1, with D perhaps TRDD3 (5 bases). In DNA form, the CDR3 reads TGTGCCTATGACATACGGGTGGAGGCGCTGTACACCGATAAACTCATCTTT. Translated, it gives CAYDIRVEALYTDKLIF.